The TCR beta chain described here comes from a study of early T cells in non-severe SARS-CoV-2 infection. Overall study context: The study sequenced bulk RNA from unsorted whole blood, with chains unpaired.

This clonotype came up many times. Its antigen is as yet unknown. Its ends do not fully match the called genes, so a read error is possible. Looked up from germline, CDR1 is DFQATT and CDR2 is SNEGSKA (reference sequence). CDR3 length: 14 amino acids. The TCR library protocol attached unique molecular identifiers to the individual cDNA molecules. TCRdb recomputed calls from the 5' RACE reads with MiXCR, one row per CDR3 protein. The data hold tens of thousands of distinct CDR3 sequences, with around 8.3% observed a single time. Study-wide results and caveats: Sequences matched to VDJdb favored anti-spike CD8 responses, while private and CD4 specificities were missed.

The V gene is TRBV20-1, the J gene TRBJ2-2, with D tentatively TRBD1 (6 bases). The TCR was taken from an adult who was a healthcare worker with PCR-confirmed SARS-CoV-2 infection or an uninfected control (not recorded which). The sample here was whole blood, taken at baseline. The CDR3 sequence: CSAIDRLSTGELFF. DNA for the CDR3: TGCAGCGCTATTGACAGGTTAAGCACCGGGGAGCTGTTTTTT.